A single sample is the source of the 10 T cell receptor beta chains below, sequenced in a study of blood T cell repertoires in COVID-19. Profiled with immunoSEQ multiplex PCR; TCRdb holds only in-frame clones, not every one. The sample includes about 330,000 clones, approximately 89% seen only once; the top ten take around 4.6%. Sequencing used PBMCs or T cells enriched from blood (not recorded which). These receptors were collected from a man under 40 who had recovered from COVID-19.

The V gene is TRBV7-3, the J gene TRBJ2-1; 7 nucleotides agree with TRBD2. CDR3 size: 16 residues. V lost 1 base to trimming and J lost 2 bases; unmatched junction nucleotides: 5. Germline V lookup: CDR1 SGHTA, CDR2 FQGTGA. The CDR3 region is CASSLSGTTAYNEQFF. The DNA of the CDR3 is TGTGCCAGCAGCTTAAGTGGGACTACCGCCTACAATGAGCAGTTCTTC.

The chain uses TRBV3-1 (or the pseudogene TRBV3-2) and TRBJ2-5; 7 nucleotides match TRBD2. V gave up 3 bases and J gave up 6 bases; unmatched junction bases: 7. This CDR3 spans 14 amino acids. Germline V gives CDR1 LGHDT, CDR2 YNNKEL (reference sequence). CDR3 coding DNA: TGTGCCAGCAGCCACCTAGCGGCGGGAAAGACCCAGTACTTC. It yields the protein CASSHLAAGKTQYF.

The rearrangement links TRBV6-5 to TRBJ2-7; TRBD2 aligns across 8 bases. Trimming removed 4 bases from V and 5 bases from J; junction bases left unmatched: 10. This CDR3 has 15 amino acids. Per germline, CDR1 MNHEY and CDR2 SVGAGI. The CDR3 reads CASSFLAGRANEQYF. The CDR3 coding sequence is TGTGCCAGCAGTTTCCTAGCGGGCCGCGCCAACGAGCAGTACTTC.

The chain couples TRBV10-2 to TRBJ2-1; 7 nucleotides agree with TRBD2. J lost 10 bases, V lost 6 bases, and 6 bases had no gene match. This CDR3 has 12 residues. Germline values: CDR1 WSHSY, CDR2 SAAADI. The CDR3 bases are TGCGCCAGCAGAGCCCCTAGCGGAGAGCAGTTCTTC. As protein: CASRAPSGEQFF.

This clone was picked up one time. The CDR3 DNA follows: TGCAGCGCCACTTTTGCCGAACAGGTGAGCAATCAGCCCCAGCATTTT. Protein product: CSATFAEQVSNQPQHF. The genes are TRBV29-1 and TRBJ1-5; maybe TRBD1 (5 bases). Germline V gene lookup returns CDR1 SQVTM and CDR2 ANQGSEA. V lost 7 bases to trimming and J lost 1 base, with 20 bases between them. This CDR3 has 16 residues.

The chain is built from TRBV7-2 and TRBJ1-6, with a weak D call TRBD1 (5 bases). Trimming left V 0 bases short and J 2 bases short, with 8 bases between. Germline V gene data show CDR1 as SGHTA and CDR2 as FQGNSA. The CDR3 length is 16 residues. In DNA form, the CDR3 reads TGTGCCAGCAGCTTAGCCCAGGGCGCCTATAATTCACCCCTCCACTTT. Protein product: CASSLAQGAYNSPLHF.

CDR3 DNA: TGTGCCAGCAGTTCGGGCCCCCCGGGGATTCACATTCAGTACTTC. It translates to CASSSGPPGIHIQYF. V and J are TRBV27 and TRBJ2-4; maybe TRBD2 (5 bases). This CDR3 region has 15 residues. Germline V gives CDR1 MNHEY, CDR2 SMNVEV (reference sequence). Trimming cost V 4 bases and J 8 bases, with 18 bases left between them.

Here the CDR3 DNA reads TGTGCCAGCAGCAAAGATTCGGGAGCAGGGTCACCCCTCCACTTT. This gives the protein CASSKDSGAGSPLHF. This chain joins TRBV21-1 and TRBJ1-6. TRBV21-1 is shown as a pseudogene. The CDR3 totals 15 residues.

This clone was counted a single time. The CDR3 bases are TGTGCCAGCAGGACCGGGGGGGGGAGGGCAGATACGCAGTATTTT. Translating it yields CASRTGGGRADTQYF. J is TRBJ2-3 and V is TRBV2, with 8 bases lining up with TRBD2. The V gene's germline CDR1 is SNHLY and CDR2 FYNNEI. This CDR3 is 15 amino acids long. The J segment lost 4 bases and the V segment lost 6 bases, leaving 9 bases of the junction unmatched. Complete variable domain (other parts from reference TRBV2 and TRBJ2-3): EPEVTQTPSHQVTQMGQEVILRCVPISNHLYFYWYRQILGQKVEFLVSFYNNEISEKSEIFDDQFSVERPDGSNFTLKIRSTKLEDSAMYFCASRTGGGRADTQYFGPGTRLTVL.

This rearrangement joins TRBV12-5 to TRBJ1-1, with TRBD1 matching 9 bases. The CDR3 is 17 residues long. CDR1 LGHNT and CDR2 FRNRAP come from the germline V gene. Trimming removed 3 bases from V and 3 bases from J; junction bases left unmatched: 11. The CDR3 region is CASGFSRDRVTYTEAFF. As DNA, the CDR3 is TGTGCTAGTGGTTTCTCTAGGGACAGGGTTACCTACACTGAAGCTTTCTTT.